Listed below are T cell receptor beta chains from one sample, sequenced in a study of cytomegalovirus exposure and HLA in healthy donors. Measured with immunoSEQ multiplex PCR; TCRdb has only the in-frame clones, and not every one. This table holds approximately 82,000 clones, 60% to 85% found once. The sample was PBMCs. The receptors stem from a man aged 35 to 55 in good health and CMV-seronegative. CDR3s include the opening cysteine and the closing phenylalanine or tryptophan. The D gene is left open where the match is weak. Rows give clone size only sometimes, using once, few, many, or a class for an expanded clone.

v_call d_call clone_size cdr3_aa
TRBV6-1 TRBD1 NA CASSTGQSNQPQHF
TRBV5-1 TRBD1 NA CASSGAQGLGDTQYF
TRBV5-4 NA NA CASSLGRGANTGELFF
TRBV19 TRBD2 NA CASSHQLAGVQETQYF
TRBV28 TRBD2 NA CASSIGTSGRKSEQYF
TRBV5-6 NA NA CASSSRVRSSGYTF
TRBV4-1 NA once CASSQDLWTGKQYF
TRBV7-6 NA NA CASSLGWGLTDTQYF
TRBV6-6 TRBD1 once CASSGDRNYGYTF
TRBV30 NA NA CAWSIREGTEAFF
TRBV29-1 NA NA CSVEDRAGSLRNTQYF
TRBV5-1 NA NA CASSIQETADTQYF
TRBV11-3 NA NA CASSLGSGAYNEQFF
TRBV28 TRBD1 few CASSLLPGQGNTEAFF
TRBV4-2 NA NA CASSQVLATEVRKNIQYF
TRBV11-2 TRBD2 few CASSLVVPGGNEQFF
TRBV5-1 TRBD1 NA CASSTGQGAAGANVLTF
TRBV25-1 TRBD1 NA CASSRQGVEQYF
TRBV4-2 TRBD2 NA CASSRSGSGHNEQFF
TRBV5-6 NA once CASSFLGGIVAKNIQYF
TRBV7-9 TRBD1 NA CSSSLGFLQGSDTQYF
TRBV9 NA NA CASSAGGQVNTGELFF
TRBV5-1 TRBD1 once CASSSLTGGSTGELFF
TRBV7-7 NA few CASSVREHNEQFF
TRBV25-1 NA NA CASSYRTGEKLFF
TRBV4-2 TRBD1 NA CASNPEDRGTDTQYF
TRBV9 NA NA CASSVGPSQPQHF
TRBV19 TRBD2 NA CASRVTSGVLGTYNEQFF
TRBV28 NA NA CATRMPGSGANVLTF
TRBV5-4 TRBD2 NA CASSLGLAGPETQYF
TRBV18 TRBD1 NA CASSSSTGARTQPQHF
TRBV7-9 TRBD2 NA CASSLGEGTGLGETQYF
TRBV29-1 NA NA CSVEDLRPRNAKNIQYF
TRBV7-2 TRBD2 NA CASSSVGLANTDTQYF
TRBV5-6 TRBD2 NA CASGTYEVAGLGTGELFF
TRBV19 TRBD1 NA CASSPGQGQMNNEQFF
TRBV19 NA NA CASSIGRGTGSQHF